The 24 T cell receptor beta chains in this list originate from one sample, sequenced in a study of beta chain features in type 1 diabetes. Since all of the isolated RNA was reverse transcribed, expressed TCRB transcripts were what got sequenced. Sequencing was performed with immunoSEQ multiplex PCR; in TCRdb, only in-frame clones are kept and a portion is missing. The sample includes under 900,000 clones, around a sixth of them seen just once. Sequenced input: naive CD4+ T cells from blood. Receptor source: a young woman in good health.

The chain uses TRBV7-2 and TRBJ2-1, with TRBD2 identical over 9 bases. There are 16 residues in the CDR3. Unmatched junction bases numbered 8, after V lost 5 bases and J lost 3 bases. CDR1 is SGHTA and CDR2 is FQGNSA in the germline V gene. This CDR3 is CASSLRSGSVYNEQFF. The CDR3 DNA sequence: TGTGCCAGCAGCCTCCGTAGCGGGAGCGTCTACAATGAGCAGTTCTTC.

The chain has TRBV7-2 and TRBJ2-7, with D maybe TRBD2 (6 bases). The CDR3 totals 15 residues. V shed 4 bases and J shed 4 bases, with 17 bases lying between them. Germline V CDR1 and CDR2: SGHTA, FQGNSA. CDR3 in amino acids: CASSSRPAGRYEQYF. The CDR3, as DNA: TGTGCCAGCAGCTCCCGGCCGGCGGGACGATACGAGCAGTACTTC.

This clone came up a few times. V usage is TRBV7-9 and J usage is TRBJ2-7; D remains unclear. The length of the CDR3 is 14 residues. Germline loops: CDR1 SEHNR, CDR2 FQNEAQ (reference sequence). Trimming shortened V by 3 bases and J by 3 bases, and 12 bases separated the two germline ends. The CDR3 DNA reads as TGTGCCAGCAGCTTTTACGAGGAAAACTACGAGCAGTACTTC. Amino acids: CASSFYEENYEQYF.

The genes are TRBV28 and TRBJ2-1; 7 bases fit TRBD2. The CDR3 is made up of 18 amino acids. Germline V gives CDR1 MDHEN, CDR2 SYDVKM. J was trimmed by 3 bases and V by 4 bases; bases with no gene match: 15. In DNA, the CDR3 is TGTGCCAGCAGTTCAGTGGGTCTAGCGGTTGATCTCTACAATGAGCAGTTCTTC. Protein: CASSSVGLAVDLYNEQFF. Full variable domain (outside the CDR3, taken from reference TRBV28 and TRBJ2-1): DVKVTQSSRYLVKRTGEKVFLECVQDMDHENMFWYRQDPGLGLRLIYFSYDVKMKEKGDIPEGYSVSREKKERFSLILESASTNQTSMYLCASSSVGLAVDLYNEQFFGPGTRLTVL.

There are a few counts of this clone. The chain uses TRBV9 and TRBJ2-5; D might be TRBD1 (5 bases). Germline values: CDR1 SGDLS, CDR2 YYNGEE. V lost 5 bases, J lost 1 base, and 9 bases lay in between. The CDR3 consists of 13 residues. The CDR3 reads CASSPQGQETQYF. DNA for the CDR3: TGTGCCAGCAGTCCGCAGGGCCAAGAGACCCAGTACTTC.

The rearrangement uses TRBV9 and TRBJ2-6; 11 nucleotides line up with TRBD2. The CDR3 runs to 18 residues. Trimming at V came to 5 bases and at J to 4 bases, leaving 11 bases not matched to a gene. Germline CDR1 is SGDLS and CDR2 is YYNGEE. CDR3 region: CASSVLPGLAAGANVLTF. The CDR3 bases are TGTGCCAGCAGTGTACTCCCGGGACTAGCGGCGGGGGCCAACGTCCTGACTTTC.

This clone occurred a few times. The chain couples TRBV7-9 to TRBJ2-5; 7 bases line up with TRBD1. The CDR3 contains 13 residues. The germline V gene encodes CDR1 SEHNR and CDR2 FQNEAQ (reference sequence). Losses at the gene ends were 5 bases for V and 5 bases for J; bases not matched to a gene: 5. CDR3 nucleotides: TGTGCCAGCAGCCCCGGGACAGCCGAGACCCAGTACTTC. Protein: CASSPGTAETQYF. Combining the CDR3 with reference TRBV7-9 and TRBJ2-5 gives the whole variable domain DTGVSQNPRHKITKRGQNVTFRCDPISEHNRLYWYRQTLGQGPEFLTYFQNEAQLEKSRLLSDRFSAERPKGSFSTLEIQRTEQGDSAMYLCASSPGTAETQYFGPGTRLLVL.

V gene TRBV6-5 combines with J gene TRBJ2-7, with 8 bases fitting TRBD1. Looked up from germline, CDR1 is MNHEY and CDR2 is SVGAGI. The CDR3 is 13 residues long. V trimming: 8 bases; J trimming: 3 bases; junction bases outside the gene matches: 6. CDR3: CASFIDRGYEQYF. DNA of the CDR3: TGTGCCAGCTTTATCGACAGGGGCTACGAGCAGTACTTC.

This clone came up a few times. This chain joins TRBV28 and TRBJ2-1, with unresolved D. CDR1 is MDHEN, CDR2 SYDVKM, per germline. The length of the CDR3 is 15 residues. Trimming left V 2 bases short and J 3 bases short, with 11 bases between. The DNA for the CDR3 is TGTGCCAGCAGTTTACCGGCTGGGAACTACAATGAGCAGTTCTTC. This encodes CASSLPAGNYNEQFF.

The V gene is TRBV7-9, the J gene TRBJ2-1; the match to TRBD1 covers 9 bases. The CDR3 spans 15 residues. Losses at the gene ends were 6 bases for V and 12 bases for J; bases not matched to a gene: 15. Germline V lookup: CDR1 SEHNR, CDR2 FQNEAQ (reference sequence). The CDR3 nucleotides read TGTGCCAGCAGTGCGGGACAGGGTGGTTTGCCGGGGCAGTTCTTC. It codes for CASSAGQGGLPGQFF. The full variable domain, completed using reference TRBV7-9 and TRBJ2-1, is DTGVSQNPRHKITKRGQNVTFRCDPISEHNRLYWYRQTLGQGPEFLTYFQNEAQLEKSRLLSDRFSAERPKGSFSTLEIQRTEQGDSAMYLCASSAGQGGLPGQFFGPGTRLTVL.

J is TRBJ2-5 and V is TRBV20-1; D not resolved. Germline V CDR1 and CDR2: DFQATT, SNEGSKA (reference sequence). CDR3 size: 11 residues. Trimming removed 4 bases at V and 5 bases at J, with 8 bases between. This CDR3 reads CSAMYGETQYF. CDR3 DNA sequence: TGCAGTGCTATGTACGGGGAGACCCAGTACTTC.

The rearrangement joins TRBV7-6 to TRBJ2-7; TRBD2 aligns across 8 bases. J was trimmed by 3 bases and V by 5 bases; bases with no gene match: 12. This CDR3 spans 16 amino acids. In germline, CDR1 is SGHVS, CDR2 FNYEAQ. CDR3 sequence: CASSTQSGSVVYEQYF. The CDR3 nucleotides read TGTGCCAGCAGCACCCAGAGCGGGAGTGTAGTCTACGAGCAGTACTTC.

This clone occurred a few times. The genes are TRBV7-9 and TRBJ2-7; 8 nucleotides align to TRBD2. This CDR3 contains 15 residues. With 1 base clipped from V and 1 base from J, the junction kept 3 bases outside the gene matches. Germline V CDR1 and CDR2: SEHNR, FQNEAQ (reference sequence). DNA for the CDR3: TGTGCCAGCAGCTTAGAGGCTAGCGGGTCCTACGAGCAGTACTTC. Protein: CASSLEASGSYEQYF.

There are a few counts of this clone. The V call is TRBV14, the J call TRBJ2-5; D remains unclear. The J call may be in error: the DNA end matches TRBJ2-7 better. Germline CDR1 and CDR2: SGHDN and FVKESK. CDR3 length equals 12 residues. CDR3 DNA: TGTGCCAGCAGCCAAGACAGCTACGAGCAGTACTTC. Protein product: CASSQDSYEQYF.

This clone was recorded a few times. V usage is TRBV6-5 and J usage is TRBJ2-1; a possible D gene is TRBD1 (6 bases). The CDR3 runs to 16 residues. Germline V lookup: CDR1 MNHEY, CDR2 SVGAGI. V lost 2 bases and J lost 4, with 15 bases in between. For the CDR3, the DNA is TGTGCCAGCAGTTACAACTACAGGGCGGAATACAATGAGCAGTTCTTC. As protein: CASSYNYRAEYNEQFF.

This clone was observed a few times. The chain combines TRBV5-1 with TRBJ2-1; 8 bases fit TRBD2. Germline V lookup: CDR1 SGHRS, CDR2 YFSETQ. The CDR3 contains 16 residues. V lost 4 bases and J lost 0; bases outside the gene matches: 6. The CDR3: CASSGLAGSSYNEQFF. For the CDR3, the DNA is TGCGCCAGCAGCGGCTTAGCGGGAAGCTCCTACAATGAGCAGTTCTTC.

The chain uses TRBV28 and TRBJ2-2; D is perhaps TRBD2 (6 bases). Germline V gene sequence: CDR1 MDHEN, CDR2 SYDVKM. The CDR3 length is 15 residues. V shed 3 bases and J shed 0 bases, with 8 bases lying between them. The CDR3 bases are TGTGCCAGCAGTTTCGGGGGATCGAACACCGGGGAGCTGTTTTTT. This gives the protein CASSFGGSNTGELFF.

This rearrangement joins TRBV5-4 to TRBJ2-3; a possible D gene is TRBD2 (6 bases). Germline CDR1 and CDR2: SGHNT and YYREEE (reference sequence). V was clipped by 4 bases and J by 0 bases, with 12 bases between them. This CDR3 is built from 15 residues. In nucleotides, the CDR3 is TGTGCCAGCAGCCACTATAGCGGTAGCACAGATACGCAGTATTTT. This encodes CASSHYSGSTDTQYF.

The chain's CDR3 is CASSQDPGPGELFF. Written as DNA, the CDR3 is TGTGCCAGCAGCCAAGATCCTGGCCCCGGGGAGCTGTTTTTT. The V gene is TRBV4-2, the J gene TRBJ2-2; no firm D call. With 0 bases removed from V and 6 bases from J, the gap between germline ends came to 8 bases. The germline gives CDR1 LGHNA, CDR2 YNFKEQ. This CDR3 contains 14 residues.

The V and J genes are TRBV19 and TRBJ2-6; 7 positions match TRBD2. This CDR3 is 15 amino acids long. Germline CDR1 reads LNHDA; CDR2 reads SQIVND (reference sequence). V shed 7 bases, J shed 2 bases, and the junction held 5 bases outside the gene matches. This CDR3 reads CASNPAGAGANVLTF. CDR3 DNA sequence: TGTGCCAGTAATCCTGCGGGAGCTGGGGCCAACGTCCTGACTTTC.

The chain recombines TRBV9 with TRBJ2-3; 9 nucleotides agree with TRBD2. The CDR3 is 14 amino acids. CDR1 SGDLS and CDR2 YYNGEE come from the germline V gene. Trimming removed 3 bases from V and 4 bases from J; junction bases left unmatched: 3. The CDR3 region has the DNA TGTGCCAGCAGCGCTCGACTAGCGGCAGATACGCAGTATTTT. Translated, it gives CASSARLAADTQYF.

This clone came up a few times. The chain employs TRBV29-1 and TRBJ2-1; D gene unclear. Looked up from germline, CDR1 is SQVTM and CDR2 is ANQGSEA. Trimming shortened V by 7 bases and J by 9 bases, and 16 bases separated the two germline ends. The CDR3 has 12 residues. CDR3 sequence (DNA): TGCAGCGGTGCGACTGGGGAAGGTGAGCAGTTCTTC. Encoded protein: CSGATGEGEQFF.

This chain joins TRBV18 and TRBJ2-2, with no clear D. CDR1 and CDR2 (germline): KGHSH, LQKENI. Trimming took off 0 bases at V and 3 bases at J, with 8 bases between the two ends. This CDR3 is 15 amino acids long. CDR3 sequence reads: CASSPPRPYTGELFF. The CDR3 nucleotides read TGTGCCAGCTCACCACCAAGGCCCTACACCGGGGAGCTGTTTTTT.

The chain uses TRBV2 and TRBJ1-2, with D perhaps TRBD1 (5 bases). The CDR3 runs to 15 residues. Germline CDR1 and CDR2: SNHLY and FYNNEI. Trimming pared 7 bases from V and 2 bases from J, leaving 17 bases between. Here the CDR3 DNA reads TGTGCCAGCACTCCTCAGGGCGGCGGCAACTATGGCTACACCTTC. It specifies CASTPQGGGNYGYTF.